The entry below gives a single TCR beta chain sequence along with its context. This entry belongs to a study of CD8 T cells in Susac syndrome. RNA totalling about 0.45 to 1 ug underwent reverse transcription with random hexamers. TCRdb fed the immunoSEQ multiplex PCR reads into MiXCR, producing one record per CDR3 protein. The table lists more than 250,000 distinct CDR3 sequences, roughly 94% of them singletons, with roughly 0.059% in the top ten. The CDR3 consists of 13 residues. Trimming took 8 bases from V and 3 from J, leaving 11 bases between them. Per germline, CDR1 MNHNS and CDR2 SASEGT. CD8+ and CD4+ blood T cells underwent TCR beta sequencing. The multiple sclerosis control cohort comprised treatment-naive individuals presenting with stable or active relapsing-remitting disease.

The material sequenced was CD4+ T cells from PBMCs. This TCR was recovered from a human donor with multiple sclerosis. The chain recombines TRBV6-1 with TRBJ2-1, with D perhaps being TRBD1 or TRBD2 (5 bases each). CDR3 nucleotides: TGTGCCAGCGCTCGGGACGACTACAATGAGCAGTTCTTC. Translated: CASARDDYNEQFF.